The present T cell receptor (beta chain) was sequenced within a study of graft-versus-host responses after intestinal transplantation. The table came from immunoSEQ multiplex PCR; TCRdb's copy has only in-frame clones and leaves some out. The profile shows 15,000 to 20,000 clones, around 33% of them singletons. Losses at the gene ends were 3 bases for V and 0 bases for J; bases not matched to a gene: 6. Germline CDR1 LNHDA, CDR2 SQIVND (reference sequence). The CDR3 loop spans 16 amino acids. The sequence came from a human patient who was an organ donor for intestinal transplantation. This chain joins TRBV19 and TRBJ2-3; 7 nucleotides line up with TRBD2. This sample comprised alloreactive CD4+ T cells from a mixed lymphocyte reaction culture, obtained before transplantation. The subset denotes: CFSE-low proliferating T cells sorted from roughly six-day pre-transplant mixed lymphocyte reaction (GvH or HvG direction). Written as DNA, the CDR3 is TGTGCCAGTAGTATCCCTTTGGGAGGGAGCACAGATACGCAGTATTTT. It specifies CASSIPLGGSTDTQYF. The whole variable domain, remainder taken from reference TRBV19 and TRBJ2-3, is DGGITQSPKYLFRKEGQNVTLSCEQNLNHDAMYWYRQDPGQGLRLIYYSQIVNDFQKGDIAEGYSVSREKKESFPLTVTSAQKNPTAFYLCASSIPLGGSTDTQYFGPGTRLTVL.